This is a list of T cell receptor beta chains from one sample in a study of blood T cell repertoires in COVID-19. Sequencing used immunoSEQ multiplex PCR; TCRdb keeps in-frame clones, though not all of them. The sample has 150,000 or so clones, over 75% seen once. The sequencing input was peripheral blood. These receptors were obtained from a young man with COVID-19, enrolled during active disease. The CDR3 runs from the conserved cysteine through the conserved F or W. D genes are given only for firm matches.

j_call d_call v_call cdr3_nt cdr3_aa
TRBJ2-6 TRBD2 TRBV19 TGTGCCAGTAGTATGGCCCCTTGGACTAGCCCCTCTCTCTCTGGGGCCAACGTCCTGACTTTC CASSMAPWTSPSLSGANVLTF
TRBJ2-3 TRBD2 TRBV3-1/TRBV3-2 TGTGCCAGCAGCCAAGAAGCGGGATATGCAGATACGCAGTATTTT CASSQEAGYADTQYF
TRBJ2-5 - TRBV19 TGTGCCAGTAGCACGACAGGAGGCGAGACCCAGTACTTC CASSTTGGETQYF
TRBJ1-1 - TRBV13 TGTGCCAGCAGCCTCCGTCCAGAGAACACTGAAGCTTTCTTT CASSLRPENTEAFF
TRBJ1-6 TRBD1 TRBV30 TGTGCCTGGCTGCGACAGGGGCTTGCTAATTCACCCCTCCACTTT CAWLRQGLANSPLHF
TRBJ2-4 - TRBV13 TGTGCCAGCAGCGCCCCCGGGTCTACAGCCAAAAACATTCAGTACTTC CASSAPGSTAKNIQYF
TRBJ2-1 - TRBV12-3/TRBV12-4 TGTGCCAGCAGTCTTCGGAGGAATGAGCAGTTCTTC CASSLRRNEQFF
TRBJ2-7 - TRBV11-2 TGTGCCAGCAGCTTCTACCGGGGTAGCTCCTACGAGCAGTACTTC CASSFYRGSSYEQYF
TRBJ2-3 - TRBV29-1 TGCAGCGTTGACGGTAGTCGCACAGATACGCAGTATTTT CSVDGSRTDTQYF
TRBJ1-6 TRBD1 TRBV27 TGTGCCAGCAGTTCGTGGGGACAGGGGGGGTCACCCCTCCACTTT CASSSWGQGGSPLHF
TRBJ2-3 TRBD2 TRBV24-1 TGTGCCACCAGTGATCCCCTAGCGGGAGGAACAGATACGCAGTATTTT CATSDPLAGGTDTQYF